The 18 T cell receptor beta chains below were found in one sample sequenced in a study of OX40 agonist ivuxolimab in advanced cancers. Some clones are missing from TCRdb's copy, which holds only in-frame ones; the method was immunoSEQ multiplex PCR. The data contain tens of thousands of clones, under 95% of them singletons. Source: CD4+ or CD8+ T cells sorted from blood, taken in a trial of the OX40 agonist ivuxolimab. These receptors originate from an adult with an advanced solid tumor such as melanoma, head and neck, liver or kidney cancer.

The chain is built from TRBV9 and TRBJ2-4; D not resolved. V was shortened by 0 bases and J by 2 bases, with 9 bases between the two germline ends. CDR1 is SGDLS and CDR2 is YYNGEE in the germline V gene. This CDR3 spans 15 amino acids. The CDR3, as DNA: TGTGCCAGCAGCGTAGGATGGGCCTCCAAAAACATTCAGTACTTC. It yields the protein CASSVGWASKNIQYF. Complete variable domain (other parts from reference TRBV9 and TRBJ2-4): DSGVTQTPKHLITATGQRVTLRCSPRSGDLSVYWYQQSLDQGLQFLIQYYNGEERAKGNILERFSAQQFPDLHSELNLSSLELGDSALYFCASSVGWASKNIQYFGAGTRLSVL.

The rearrangement links TRBV5-4 to TRBJ1-3; no clear D. Trimming cost V 0 bases and J 0 bases, with 10 bases left between them. The germline V gene encodes CDR1 SGHNT and CDR2 YYREEE (reference sequence). The CDR3 length is 16 residues. The CDR3 region has the DNA TGTGCCAGCAGCTTGGCGGGCGGAGCCTCTGGAAACACCATATATTTT. It codes for CASSLAGGASGNTIYF.

V usage is TRBV30 and J usage is TRBJ2-3; possible D gene TRBD2, 5 bases. The CDR3 consists of 14 residues. Germline lookup yields CDR1 GTSNPN and CDR2 SVGIG (reference sequence). Trimming took 0 bases from V and 6 from J, leaving 13 bases between them. CDR3 DNA sequence: TGTGCCTGGAGTGTAGTGGGAGTGGGGGATACGCAGTATTTT. Translating it yields CAWSVVGVGDTQYF.

The CDR3 DNA follows: TGTGCCAGCAGCTCCTCAGGCTGGGGGGTTGGCCTGGACACCGGGGAGCTGTTTTTT. Its protein is CASSSSGWGVGLDTGELFF. The rearrangement uses TRBV11-3 and TRBJ2-2; weak D call: TRBD2 (6 bases). Germline V lookup: CDR1 SGHNT, CDR2 YENEEA. This CDR3 spans 19 amino acids. V was trimmed by 4 bases and J by 3 bases, leaving 24 bases between them.

This sequence joins TRBV5-1 and TRBJ2-3; 13 bases map to TRBD2. V lost 4 bases, J lost 7 bases, and 12 bases stayed unmatched. CDR3 length: 17 residues. The germline V gene has CDR1 SGHRS and CDR2 YFSETQ. CDR3 bases: TGCGCCAGCAGCCCCGGTAGGACTAGCGGGGGTAGAAATACGCAGTATTTT. It specifies CASSPGRTSGGRNTQYF.

The chain carries TRBV5-5 and TRBJ2-1; a weak D match, TRBD2 (6 bases). The CDR3 spans 14 residues. CDR1 and CDR2 from the germline V gene are SGHKS and YYEKEE (reference sequence). The germline V and J ends were trimmed by 3 bases and 3 bases, with 10 bases remaining between them. CDR3 nucleotide sequence: TGTGCCAGCAGCTATAGGAGGGACTACAATGAGCAGTTCTTC. Protein: CASSYRRDYNEQFF. Complete variable domain (other parts from reference TRBV5-5 and TRBJ2-1): DAGVTQSPTHLIKTRGQQVTLRCSPISGHKSVSWYQQVLGQGPQFIFQYYEKEERGRGNFPDRFSARQFPNYSSELNVNALLLGDSALYLCASSYRRDYNEQFFGPGTRLTVL.

The CDR3 loop is CASSYSSTGYEQYF. The CDR3 bases are TGTGCCAGCAGTTACTCGTCTACAGGCTACGAGCAGTACTTC. The chain uses TRBV6-5 and TRBJ2-7; D might be TRBD1 (5 bases). This CDR3 contains 14 residues. V lost 0 bases and J lost 3, with 9 bases in between. Germline V CDR1 and CDR2: MNHEY, SVGAGI.

The rearrangement links TRBV6-1 to TRBJ2-3; D unclear. The V end lost 6 bases, the J end lost 3 bases, and 13 bases lay between the germline ends. Germline loops: CDR1 MNHNS, CDR2 SASEGT. The CDR3 runs to 14 residues. Here the CDR3 reads CASSPVTLTDTQYF. CDR3 bases: TGTGCCAGCAGCCCTGTGACCCTGACAGATACGCAGTATTTT.

The chain couples TRBV5-6 to TRBJ1-2; 12 bases agree with TRBD1. The germline gives CDR1 SGHDT, CDR2 YYEEEE. V lost 2 bases, J lost 8 bases, and 16 bases stayed unmatched. This CDR3 contains 18 residues. The CDR3, as DNA: TGTGCCAGCAGCTTAGACTGGGACAGGGGGCTCATGGTGCGGGGCTACACCTTC. Translating gives CASSLDWDRGLMVRGYTF.

This clone showed up just once. The chain joins TRBV4-1 to TRBJ2-3; D possibly matches TRBD1 or TRBD2 (5 bases each). V was trimmed by 0 bases and J by 1 base, leaving 8 bases between them. The germline V gene encodes CDR1 MGHRA and CDR2 YSYEKL. The CDR3 is made up of 15 amino acids. Written as DNA, the CDR3 is TGCGCCAGCAGCCAAGATCTGGGGGGCACAGATACGCAGTATTTT. Amino acids: CASSQDLGGTDTQYF.

V is TRBV7-3 and J is TRBJ2-5, with a weak D call TRBD2 (6 bases). V lost 6 bases and J lost 0, with 11 bases in between. The CDR3 covers 14 residues. Germline V gene lookup returns CDR1 SGHTA and CDR2 FQGTGA. The CDR3 DNA reads as TGTGCCAGCAGGACGCGGGGCAACCAAGAGACCCAGTACTTC. It specifies CASRTRGNQETQYF.

This clone was recorded a few times. The rearrangement joins TRBV18 to TRBJ2-5; TRBD1 matches 7 bases. V shed 6 bases and J 2 bases; nucleotides not matched to a gene: 3. Germline values: CDR1 KGHSH, CDR2 LQKENI. The CDR3 sequence is 13 residues long. The CDR3 DNA reads TGTGCCAGCTCTATGGGACAGCAAGAGACCCAGTACTTC. This gives the protein CASSMGQQETQYF.

The CDR3 DNA reads TGTGCCAGCAACCAAAAAACAGGGGGCACAGAGACCCAGTACTTC. Translated, it gives CASNQKTGGTETQYF. The chain joins TRBV6-5 to TRBJ2-5; 9 bases map to TRBD1. Germline CDR1 MNHEY, CDR2 SVGAGI. V lost 7 bases and J lost 4; bases outside the gene matches: 10. This CDR3 has 15 amino acids.

The V gene is TRBV9, the J gene TRBJ1-3; D may be TRBD1 (6 bases). Trimming pared 0 bases from V and 0 bases from J, leaving 22 bases between. Germline values: CDR1 SGDLS, CDR2 YYNGEE. The CDR3 is made up of 20 amino acids. CDR3 bases: TGTGCCAGCAGCGTAGCTACAGTTTCTGCAGGGGCTTCCTCTGGAAACACCATATATTTT. Protein sequence: CASSVATVSAGASSGNTIYF.

The chain employs TRBV5-6 and TRBJ2-3, with 12 nucleotides matching TRBD1. CDR1 is SGHDT and CDR2 is YYEEEE in the germline V gene. This CDR3 has 17 amino acids. After removal of 4 bases from V and 4 bases from J, the junction contained 10 bases not matched to a gene. The DNA for the CDR3 is TGTGCCAGCAGCCTGACCGGGACAGGGGGCCTGGCAGATACGCAGTATTTT. Encoded protein: CASSLTGTGGLADTQYF.

The V call is TRBV18, the J call TRBJ2-5; no clear D. The CDR3 loop spans 12 amino acids. Germline V gives CDR1 KGHSH, CDR2 LQKENI. V was trimmed by 3 bases and J by 2 bases, leaving 4 bases between them. DNA for the CDR3: TGTGCCAGCTCACCGCCTCAAGAGACCCAGTACTTC. Translation gives CASSPPQETQYF. The full variable domain, its missing parts supplied by reference TRBV18 and TRBJ2-5, is NAGVMQNPRHLVRRRGQEARLRCSPMKGHSHVYWYRQLPEEGLKFMVYLQKENIIDESGMPKERFSAEFPKEGPSILRIQQVVRGDSAAYFCASSPPQETQYFGPGTRLLVL.

As concerns this clone: The sample contains more than one DNA sequence encoding this CDR3. The rearrangement links TRBV7-2 to TRBJ1-5; tentative D call: TRBD1 (5 bases). CDR3 length equals 13 residues. Per germline, CDR1 SGHTA and CDR2 FQGNSA. V was clipped by 1 base and J by 6 bases, with 7 bases between them. The CDR3 sequence is CASSLVGGQPQHF. For the CDR3, the DNA is TGTGCCAGCAGCTTAGTGGGGGGTCAGCCCCAGCATTTT.

This chain joins TRBV10-3 and TRBJ2-5; D is undetermined. Trimming took 3 bases from V and 5 from J, leaving 16 bases between them. The CDR3 sequence is 15 residues long. Germline values: CDR1 ENHRY, CDR2 SYGVKD. The CDR3 sequence: CAISEGNGVGETQYF. CDR3 DNA sequence: TGTGCCATCAGTGAAGGGAACGGCGTGGGGGAGACCCAGTACTTC.